This entry lists 31 T cell receptor beta chains sequenced from one sample in a study of T cells after posttransplantation cyclophosphamide (dated by TCRdb to about 2016). Libraries were prepared through the immunoSEQ multiplex PCR assay. The clones in this table, taken by TCRdb from immuneACCESS, are in-frame only. Not every clone is retained; where verified, under half of the shortfall comes from an unresolved V gene, and the cause of the rest is unknown. This sample includes 36,000 or so clones, and none of them was observed just once. The ten biggest clones cover about 1.2% of the sample. What was sequenced was PBMCs. The receptors here all came from a girl between 5 and 17 years old in good health, CMV-negative, and a related stem cell transplant donor.

There are many counts of this clone. This chain connects TRBV18 to TRBJ1-3, with D hard to call. The germline V and J ends were trimmed by 3 bases and 0 bases, with 18 bases remaining between them. The CDR3 runs 18 residues. Looked up from germline, CDR1 is KGHSH and CDR2 is LQKENI. The CDR3 loop reads CASSPYPAKESSGNTIYF. The CDR3 DNA reads TGTGCCAGCTCACCTTATCCCGCTAAAGAGAGCTCTGGAAACACCATATATTTT.

This clone was detected many times. DNA of the CDR3: TGTGCCAGCAGTTTCAGGGCAATGGGGGGCTACACCTTC. The encoded protein is CASSFRAMGGYTF. This rearrangement joins TRBV27 to TRBJ1-2, with a possible D match to TRBD1 (5 bases). This CDR3 is built from 13 residues. Looked up from germline, CDR1 is MNHEY and CDR2 is SMNVEV (reference sequence). Trimming left V 3 bases short and J 8 bases short, with 13 bases between.

The rearrangement joins TRBV29-1 to TRBJ1-1, with 7 bases that match TRBD1. V shed 7 bases and J 5 bases; nucleotides not matched to a gene: 10. CDR1 and CDR2 from the germline V gene are SQVTM and ANQGSEA. The CDR3 totals 13 residues. CDR3 in DNA: TGCAGCGCCAAAACAGGGGAAGGGACTGAAGCTTTCTTT. This gives the protein CSAKTGEGTEAFF. Full variable domain (rest looked up from reference TRBV29-1 and TRBJ1-1): SAVISQKPSRDICQRGTSLTIQCQVDSQVTMMFWYRQQPGQSLTLIATANQGSEATYESGFVIDKFPISRPNLTFSTLTVSNMSPEDSSIYLCSAKTGEGTEAFFGQGTRLTVV.

In this sample, this clone turned up many times. This chain connects TRBV7-3 to TRBJ1-4, with TRBD1 as a possible D gene (6 bases). The V gene's germline CDR1 is SGHTA and CDR2 FQGTGA. The CDR3 is 17 amino acids. The V gene lost 4 bases and the J gene lost 0 bases, with 15 bases spanning the gap. In DNA form, the CDR3 reads TGTGCCAGCAGCTGGCGACAGGCCCCTGCAACTAATGAAAAACTGTTTTTT. Its translation is CASSWRQAPATNEKLFF.

This clone was seen more than once but under ten times. The chain recombines TRBV6-4 with TRBJ2-7, with D maybe TRBD2 (5 bases). The CDR3 length is 18 residues. Trimming cost V 6 bases and J 3 bases, with 27 bases left between them. Germline CDR1 and CDR2: MRHNA and SNTAGT. This chain's CDR3 is CASRKTRHRGFAFYEQYF. In DNA form, the CDR3 reads TGTGCCAGCAGGAAGACCCGCCATCGGGGATTCGCTTTCTACGAGCAGTACTTC.

This clone was picked up many times. The V gene is TRBV6-4, the J gene TRBJ1-2, with D possibly being TRBD1 (6 bases). CDR3 length: 13 residues. V lost 1 base and J 8 bases, leaving 11 bases between the germline ends. From germline, CDR1 is MRHNA and CDR2 SNTAGT. In DNA form, the CDR3 reads TGTGCCAGCAGTGACTGGGGGCCCGGCGGCTACACCTTC. Its translation: CASSDWGPGGYTF.

This clone was seen more than once but under ten times. The chain uses TRBV28 and TRBJ2-1; TRBD1 matches 7 bases. After removal of 3 bases from V and 7 bases from J, the junction contained 12 bases not matched to a gene. Looked up from germline, CDR1 is MDHEN and CDR2 is SYDVKM. CDR3 length: 16 residues. The CDR3 spells CASSFLLDRASNEQFF. The CDR3 DNA sequence: TGTGCCAGCAGTTTCCTTCTCGACAGGGCCAGTAATGAGCAGTTCTTC.

Many counts were recorded for this clone. The chain combines TRBV29-1 with TRBJ1-4; D gene ambiguous. Germline V gene sequence: CDR1 SQVTM, CDR2 ANQGSEA. The CDR3 length is 12 residues. V lost 6 bases and J lost 5, with 10 bases in between. CDR3 sequence reads: CSVRNPNEKLFF. CDR3 DNA: TGCAGCGTGCGGAATCCGAATGAAAAACTGTTTTTT. Based on the CDR3 plus reference TRBV29-1 and TRBJ1-4, the full variable domain is SAVISQKPSRDICQRGTSLTIQCQVDSQVTMMFWYRQQPGQSLTLIATANQGSEATYESGFVIDKFPISRPNLTFSTLTVSNMSPEDSSIYLCSVRNPNEKLFFGSGTQLSVL.

The chain combines TRBV5-1 with TRBJ2-1, with D tentatively TRBD1 (5 bases). V was cut by 0 bases and J by 7 bases, with 5 bases left in between. This CDR3 region has 12 residues. Germline CDR1 is SGHRS and CDR2 is YFSETQ. This chain's CDR3 is CASSLEGNEQFF. CDR3 nucleotide sequence: TGCGCCAGCAGCTTGGAGGGGAATGAGCAGTTCTTC.

The chain is built from TRBV23-1 and TRBJ1-2; D gene unclear. TRBV23-1 is an open reading frame, and its role is uncertain. Trimming shortened V by 4 bases and J by 5 bases, and 5 bases separated the two germline ends. The CDR3 loop spans 11 amino acids. The CDR3 sequence: CASSRQYGYTF. CDR3 coding DNA: TGCGCCAGCAGTCGCCAGTATGGCTACACCTTC.

This clone has ten or more counts. V is TRBV5-1 and J is TRBJ2-1; 10 bases match TRBD2. Germline CDR1 and CDR2: SGHRS and YFSETQ. The J segment lost 4 bases and the V segment lost 0 bases, leaving 1 base of the junction unmatched. This CDR3 has 15 amino acids. This chain's CDR3 is CASSLASGSYNEQFF. The CDR3 DNA reads TGCGCCAGCAGCTTGGCTAGCGGGAGTTACAATGAGCAGTTCTTC.

This clone has ten or more counts. The genes are TRBV7-9 and TRBJ2-1; 9 positions agree with TRBD1. Germline V gene data show CDR1 as SEHNR and CDR2 as FQNEAQ (reference sequence). After removal of 5 bases from V and 7 bases from J, the junction contained 6 bases not matched to a gene. This CDR3 spans 14 amino acids. The CDR3 nucleotides read TGTGCCAGCAGCCGGGACAGGGTAGTAAATGAGCAGTTCTTC. Translating gives CASSRDRVVNEQFF.

This clone was picked up a small number of times. DNA of the CDR3: TGCAGCGTTGAGCGACTGCAAACGGGCGAGCAGTACTTC. It encodes CSVERLQTGEQYF. This chain links TRBV29-1 with TRBJ2-7, with D uncertain. The length of the CDR3 is 13 residues. The V end lost 3 bases, the J end lost 6 bases, and 15 bases lay between the germline ends. Germline CDR1 reads SQVTM; CDR2 reads ANQGSEA.

This clone was detected ten times or more. The chain uses TRBV4-2 and TRBJ2-7; D not certain. Germline lookup yields CDR1 LGHNA and CDR2 YNFKEQ. This CDR3 is 14 amino acids long. Trimming pared 1 base from V and 0 bases from J, leaving 7 bases between. CDR3 amino acids: CASSQAPGSYEQYF. The CDR3 DNA is TGTGCCAGCAGCCAAGCACCGGGCTCCTACGAGCAGTACTTC.

The chain employs TRBV9 and TRBJ2-3; D not certain. The CDR3 sequence is 13 residues long. Germline V lookup: CDR1 SGDLS, CDR2 YYNGEE. V dropped 4 bases and J dropped 6 bases, with 12 bases sitting between them. CDR3 sequence (DNA): TGTGCCAGCAGCTCCCAAGAACGGGATACGCAGTATTTT. This translates into CASSSQERDTQYF.

Ten or more counts support this clone. The chain uses TRBV19 and TRBJ1-5; 9 positions agree with TRBD1. The CDR3 consists of 13 residues. Germline lookup yields CDR1 LNHDA and CDR2 SQIVND (reference sequence). Trimming took 10 bases from V and 4 from J; bases not matched to a gene: 5. This CDR3 is CATRDRANQPQHF. The CDR3 region has the DNA TGTGCCACTAGGGACAGGGCGAATCAGCCCCAGCATTTT.

This clone has ten or more counts. This chain joins TRBV5-6 and TRBJ2-7; D is uncertain. Germline V gene sequence: CDR1 SGHDT, CDR2 YYEEEE. The CDR3 has 13 residues. Trimming took off 3 bases at V and 6 bases at J, with 13 bases between the two ends. In nucleotides, the CDR3 is TGTGCCAGCAGCTCCCGTGTAACCAGCGAGCAGTACTTC. It codes for CASSSRVTSEQYF. The full variable domain, with the rest looked up from reference TRBV5-6 and TRBJ2-7, is DAGVTQSPTHLIKTRGQQVTLRCSPKSGHDTVSWYQQALGQGPQFIFQYYEEEERQRGNFPDRFSGHQFPNYSSELNVNALLLGDSALYLCASSSRVTSEQYFGPGTRLTVT.

The rearrangement links TRBV6-5 to TRBJ2-1, with 9 nucleotides matching TRBD2. The CDR3 spans 15 residues. The junction had 9 bases not matched to a gene; V was cut back by 5 bases and J by 7 bases. Per the germline V gene, CDR1 is MNHEY and CDR2 is SVGAGI. The CDR3 loop is CASSPPLAGDNEQFF. For the CDR3, the DNA is TGTGCCAGCAGTCCGCCTTTAGCGGGGGATAATGAGCAGTTCTTC.

This clone occurred a few times. V usage is TRBV7-9 and J usage is TRBJ2-5; 7 nucleotides align to TRBD1. V shed 4 bases, J shed 5 bases, and the junction held 7 bases outside the gene matches. This CDR3 has 14 residues. Germline CDR1 is SEHNR and CDR2 is FQNEAQ (reference sequence). The CDR3 nucleotides read TGTGCCAGCAGCTCAGAGACAGGGCGCGAGACCCAGTACTTC. Amino acids: CASSSETGRETQYF.

The chain is built from TRBV28 and TRBJ2-7; weak D call: TRBD1 (6 bases). V shed 3 bases and J shed 0 bases, with 18 bases lying between them. The CDR3 covers 17 residues. Per germline, CDR1 MDHEN and CDR2 SYDVKM. CDR3: CASSLATQGLSSYEQYF. CDR3 in DNA: TGTGCCAGCAGTTTGGCCACCCAGGGGCTATCCTCCTACGAGCAGTACTTC. Looking up the rest from reference TRBV28 and TRBJ2-7 gives the full variable domain: DVKVTQSSRYLVKRTGEKVFLECVQDMDHENMFWYRQDPGLGLRLIYFSYDVKMKEKGDIPEGYSVSREKKERFSLILESASTNQTSMYLCASSLATQGLSSYEQYFGPGTRLTVT.

This clone has ten or more counts. The J gene is TRBJ2-7, the V gene TRBV6-6; possible D gene TRBD1, 6 bases. Germline V gene data show CDR1 as MNHNY and CDR2 as SVGAGI (reference sequence). The CDR3 is made up of 14 amino acids. The V gene lost 7 bases and the J gene lost 2 bases, with 15 bases spanning the gap. CDR3 sequence: CASTQGLDPYEQYF. The CDR3, as DNA: TGTGCCAGCACACAGGGCCTTGACCCCTACGAGCAGTACTTC.

At least ten counts were recorded for this clone. This chain links TRBV10-2 with TRBJ2-7, with TRBD2 as a possible D gene (5 bases). Germline CDR1 WSHSY, CDR2 SAAADI. The V and J ends lost 6 bases and 3 bases respectively, with 6 bases between them. There are 11 residues in the CDR3. CDR3 sequence reads: CASSGVYEQYF. The DNA of the CDR3 is TGCGCCAGCAGCGGGGTCTACGAGCAGTACTTC.

This clone has only a few counts. This chain joins TRBV29-1 and TRBJ2-7; possible D gene TRBD1, 6 bases. V lost 0 bases and J 4 bases, leaving 10 bases between the germline ends. Germline-derived CDR1 and CDR2 are SQVTM and ANQGSEA. The length of the CDR3 is 13 residues. CDR3 residues: CSVEEQQGYEQYF. The CDR3 region has the DNA TGCAGCGTTGAAGAGCAACAGGGTTACGAGCAGTACTTC.

This clone occurred many times. This chain links TRBV28 with TRBJ2-3, with D uncertain. Germline CDR1 reads MDHEN; CDR2 reads SYDVKM. The CDR3 is made up of 13 amino acids. V shed 3 bases and J shed 1 base, with 5 bases lying between them. The CDR3 DNA follows: TGTGCCAGCAGTTTGGCACGCACAGATACGCAGTATTTT. Translation gives CASSLARTDTQYF.

The chain recombines TRBV2 with TRBJ2-7, with D unresolved. This CDR3 has 11 amino acids. V dropped 3 bases and J dropped 4 bases, with 4 bases sitting between them. Germline V gives CDR1 SNHLY, CDR2 FYNNEI. CDR3 coding DNA: TGTGCCAGCAGTGACCCTTACGAGCAGTACTTC. Translation: CASSDPYEQYF.

At least ten counts were recorded for this clone. The J gene is TRBJ2-6, the V gene TRBV6-4; D possibly corresponds to TRBD2 (6 bases). V was clipped by 0 bases and J by 0 bases, with 6 bases between them. The CDR3 covers 16 residues. CDR1 MRHNA and CDR2 SNTAGT come from the germline V gene. CDR3 loop: CASSDSSGSGANVLTF. Here the CDR3 DNA reads TGTGCCAGCAGTGACTCTAGCGGCTCTGGGGCCAACGTCCTGACTTTC.

The CDR3: CASNDAGARGYGYTF. As DNA, the CDR3 is TGTGCCAGCAATGACGCGGGGGCCAGGGGCTATGGCTACACCTTC. The chain carries TRBV28 and TRBJ1-2; TRBD1 might be the D (6 bases). The CDR3 has 15 residues. CDR1 is MDHEN and CDR2 is SYDVKM in the germline V gene. Trimming removed 7 bases from V and 4 bases from J, with 19 bases in between.

This clone has ten or more counts. The chain links TRBV14 to TRBJ2-3; TRBD1 agrees at 8 bases. This CDR3 comprises 14 residues. The J segment lost 4 bases and the V segment lost 5 bases, leaving 5 bases of the junction unmatched. Per germline, CDR1 SGHDN and CDR2 FVKESK. The CDR3 region is CASSWTGKPDTQYF. Here the CDR3 DNA reads TGTGCCAGCAGCTGGACAGGGAAACCAGATACGCAGTATTTT. The full variable domain, its missing parts supplied by reference TRBV14 and TRBJ2-3, is EAGVTQFPSHSVIEKGQTVTLRCDPISGHDNLYWYRRVMGKEIKFLLHFVKESKQDESGMPNNRFLAERTGGTYSTLKVQPAELEDSGVYFCASSWTGKPDTQYFGPGTRLTVL.

The rearrangement joins TRBV20-1 to TRBJ1-2; perhaps TRBD1 as D (6 bases). V lost 6 bases, J lost 7 bases, and 12 bases lay in between. Germline lookup yields CDR1 DFQATT and CDR2 SNEGSKA (reference sequence). The CDR3 is 11 amino acids. DNA of the CDR3: TGCAGTGCGGGGGAGGGGGGTGGCTACACCTTC. Encoded protein: CSAGEGGGYTF.

There are many counts of this clone. The rearrangement links TRBV11-1 to TRBJ2-2, with 7 nucleotides matching TRBD1. J was trimmed by 4 bases and V by 5 bases; bases with no gene match: 7. The CDR3 has 15 residues. Germline V gives CDR1 SGHAT, CDR2 FQDESV (reference sequence). CDR3 region: CASSSRQGGTGELFF. The CDR3 bases are TGTGCCAGCAGCAGTAGACAGGGTGGCACCGGGGAGCTGTTTTTT. The entire variable domain, with the rest obtained from reference TRBV11-1 and TRBJ2-2, is as follows: EAEVAQSPRYKITEKSQAVAFWCDPISGHATLYWYRQILGQGPELLVQFQDESVVDDSQLPKDRFSAERLKGVDSTLKIQPAELGDSAMYLCASSSRQGGTGELFFGEGSRLTVL.

In this sample, this clone turned up a few times. V and J are TRBV7-3 and TRBJ2-3, with 8 bases identical to TRBD1. The CDR3 extends over 14 amino acids. J lost 7 bases, V lost 4 bases, and 7 bases had no gene match. CDR1 is SGHTA, CDR2 FQGTGA, per germline. The CDR3 coding sequence is TGTGCCAGCAGCTCGGGACAGGCAACGAATACGCAGTATTTT. Translated, it gives CASSSGQATNTQYF.